This T cell receptor (beta chain) was recorded in a study of T cells in Graves' hyperthyroidism and ophthalmopathy. General study points: Median prediction lead before ophthalmopathy onset was 6.5 to 7 months with the model. Expanded thyroid clonotypes (above 0.001) were mostly also found in blood.

Patients were excluded because of uncontrolled infection, other autoimmune disease, pregnancy or lactation. Every diagnosis used clinical symptoms, serum thyroxine and TRAb, thyroid ultrasound and orbital computed tomography. This clonotype was seen ten or more times. Its antigen is not identified. The length of the CDR3 is 13 residues. After removal of 3 bases from V and 4 bases from J, the junction contained 0 bases not matched to a gene. Germline assignment: CDR1 SGHTA and CDR2 FQGNSA. It was RNA transcripts that yielded the amplified TCR beta CDR3 regions. A set of HTBI primers served as the primers for a first-round RT-PCR of the TCR CDR3. TCRdb used MiXCR to reprocess the multiplex PCR reads, holding one entry per CDR3 protein. The data contain about 700,000 distinct CDR3 sequences, roughly 45% of them singletons.

This chain uses TRBV7-2 with TRBJ1-2; 9 bases are a match to TRBD1. The source material was peripheral blood or thyroid tissue (not recorded which). This sequence was found in an adult man with Graves' disease, either hyperthyroidism or ophthalmopathy (not recorded which). This CDR3 reads CASSLDRGYGYTF. In nucleotides, the CDR3 is TGTGCCAGCAGCTTGGACAGGGGCTATGGCTACACCTTC.